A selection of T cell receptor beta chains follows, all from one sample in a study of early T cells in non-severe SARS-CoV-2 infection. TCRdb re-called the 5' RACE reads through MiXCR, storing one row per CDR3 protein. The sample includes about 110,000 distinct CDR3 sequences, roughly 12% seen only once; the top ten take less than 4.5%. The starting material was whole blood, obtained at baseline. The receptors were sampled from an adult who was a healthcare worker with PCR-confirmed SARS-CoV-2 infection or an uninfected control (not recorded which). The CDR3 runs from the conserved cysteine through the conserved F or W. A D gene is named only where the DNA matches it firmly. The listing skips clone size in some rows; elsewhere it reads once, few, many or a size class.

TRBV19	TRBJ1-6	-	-	TGTGCCAGTAGTATTCGCAGGAACGGTGGTAATTCACCCCTCCACTTT	CASSIRRNGGNSPLHF
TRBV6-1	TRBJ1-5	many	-	TGTGCCAGCAGTGAAGTTTATCGGGACTGGCAGCCCCAGCATTTT	CASSEVYRDWQPQHF
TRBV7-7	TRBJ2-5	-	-	TGTGCCAGCAGCTTAAACTTCGGACAGCAAGAGACCCAGTACTTC	CASSLNFGQQETQYF
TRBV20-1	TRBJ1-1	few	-	TGCAGTGCTCTTCGACAGGCTTCGGGCACTGAAGCTTTCTTT	CSALRQASGTEAFF
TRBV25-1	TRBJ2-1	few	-	TGTGCCAGCAGTGACGACAGGAATGAGCAGTTCTTC	CASSDDRNEQFF
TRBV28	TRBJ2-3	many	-	TGTGCCAGCAGGGGATACCCCGACTGGGGGTCAGATACGCAGTATTTT	CASRGYPDWGSDTQYF
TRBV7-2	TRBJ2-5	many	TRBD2	TGTGCCAGCAGTACTAGCGGGGAAGAGACCCAGTACTTC	CASSTSGEETQYF
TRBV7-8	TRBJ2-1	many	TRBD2	TGTGCCAGCAGCTTACTAGCGGGGGGGCCGGGTGAGCAGTTCTTC	CASSLLAGGPGEQFF
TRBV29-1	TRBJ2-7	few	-	TGCAGCGTTCTGAGTAGCTCCAAGGTTCCCTACGAGCAGTACTTC	CSVLSSSKVPYEQYF
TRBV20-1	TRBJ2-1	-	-	TGCAGTGCTTACGACCAGAGCAATGAGCAGTTCTTC	CSAYDQSNEQFF
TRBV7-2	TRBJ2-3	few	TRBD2	TGTGCCAGCAGAGTTTTCGGGGGGATGGATACGCAGTATTTT	CASRVFGGMDTQYF